The entry below describes one T cell receptor (beta chain). Its antigen is currently unknown. The treatment: approximately 10-day PBMC culture with coronavirus spike peptide pools or control peptides (ViraFEST assay). The record originates from a study of vaccination and CD4 T cells after COVID-19. About the study: Samples after vaccination came a median approximately 70 days past dose two, ranging 14 to 241. SARS-CoV-2, HCoV-NL63, HCoV-OC43 and HCoV-229E supplied the overlapping spike peptides used to stimulate cells. As control conditions, cultures were given either a CEFX pool serving as positive control, an HIV-1 Nef pool, or no peptide at all.

Germline V CDR1 and CDR2: LNHDA, SQIVND (reference sequence). Trimming took off 9 bases at V and 5 bases at J, with 19 bases between the two ends. The CDR3 runs to 14 residues. Sequence data for DNA of cultured CD4+ T cells were generated by the Oncomine TCR Beta short-read assay. Once CD4+ T cells had been cultured, genomic DNA was extracted from them. MiXCR was run by TCRdb on the PCR reads, yielding one entry per CDR3 protein. The sample holds 8,500 to 14,000 distinct CDR3 sequences, 69% seen once. The chain carries TRBV19 and TRBJ2-5, with D perhaps TRBD1 (6 bases). The receptor comes from a human donor who had recovered from COVID-19. The sequenced sample was CD4+ T cells from blood, cultured in vitro. The CDR3 loop reads CASSKGRTGETQYF. The CDR3 nucleotides read TGTGCCAGCAGCAAAGGACGAACAGGGGAGACCCAGTACTTC.